The 32 T cell receptor beta chains below come from one sample, sequenced in a study of shared clonotypes between healthy human individuals. Generated by immunoSEQ multiplex PCR, the TCRdb table keeps only in-frame clones and is missing some. Of roughly 2.6 million clones in the sample, 85% to 95% were seen once. Sequencing was done on a sample of naive CD4+ T cells sorted from blood. As for subset: CD45RA+ positively selected. Source of these receptors: a man in his late teens or twenties in good health.

This chain uses TRBV25-1 with TRBJ2-2; TRBD1 is a possible D gene (6 bases). The CDR3 loop spans 16 amino acids. V shed 1 base and J shed 2 bases, with 11 bases lying between them. Germline lookup yields CDR1 MGHDK and CDR2 SYGVNS. CDR3 coding DNA: TGTGCCAGCAGTGAATTGGGGACAAGCAACACCGGGGAGCTGTTTTTT. Residues: CASSELGTSNTGELFF. The variable domain in full, completed from reference TRBV25-1 and TRBJ2-2, reads EADIYQTPRYLVIGTGKKITLECSQTMGHDKMYWYQQDPGMELHLIHYSYGVNSTEKGDLSSESTVSRIRTEHFPLTLESARPSHTSQYLCASSELGTSNTGELFFGEGSRLTVL.

This chain uses TRBV6-5 with TRBJ1-1; D is undetermined. Germline lookup yields CDR1 MNHEY and CDR2 SVGAGI. The CDR3 totals 13 residues. Trimming removed 5 bases from V and 9 bases from J, with 16 bases in between. CDR3 region: CASSPLGIDKAFF. In DNA form, the CDR3 reads TGTGCCAGCAGTCCTTTGGGGATTGATAAAGCTTTCTTT.

This clone was seen once. The CDR3 nucleotides read TGTGCCAGCAGCCCCCGGGACTTAAGCACAGATACGCAGTATTTT. Translating gives CASSPRDLSTDTQYF. This rearrangement joins TRBV7-9 to TRBJ2-3; D is possibly TRBD2 (6 bases). Germline values: CDR1 SEHNR, CDR2 FQNEAQ (reference sequence). Trimming took 5 bases from V and 0 from J, leaving 12 bases between them. This CDR3 contains 15 residues. The full variable domain, rest sourced from reference TRBV7-9 and TRBJ2-3, is DTGVSQNPRHKITKRGQNVTFRCDPISEHNRLYWYRQTLGQGPEFLTYFQNEAQLEKSRLLSDRFSAERPKGSFSTLEIQRTEQGDSAMYLCASSPRDLSTDTQYFGPGTRLTVL.

The genes are TRBV7-3 and TRBJ2-2; D uncertain. The CDR3 covers 14 residues. Per the germline V gene, CDR1 is SGHTA and CDR2 is FQGTGA. V lost 5 bases and J lost 6, with 13 bases in between. This CDR3 reads CASSQRSVAGELFF. The CDR3 coding sequence is TGTGCCAGCAGCCAACGTTCTGTAGCCGGGGAGCTGTTTTTT.

A few counts support this clone. The gene calls are TRBV2 and TRBJ1-5; a weak D match, TRBD1 (6 bases). CDR1 is SNHLY and CDR2 is FYNNEI in the germline V gene. Trimming shortened V by 8 bases and J by 4 bases, and 12 bases separated the two germline ends. The CDR3 spans 13 residues. The CDR3 DNA sequence: TGTGCCAGCGGGGATGACAGGAATCAGCCCCAGCATTTT. As protein: CASGDDRNQPQHF.

The chain recombines TRBV7-2 with TRBJ2-7; tentatively, D is TRBD1 or TRBD2 (5 bases each). Trimming removed 5 bases at V and 2 bases at J, with 16 bases between. This CDR3 region has 15 residues. CDR1 is SGHTA and CDR2 is FQGNSA in the germline V gene. This CDR3 reads CASSPFGTGTYEQYF. The DNA for the CDR3 is TGTGCCAGCAGCCCATTCGGGACGGGGACCTACGAGCAGTACTTC.

In its sample, this clone was seen once. The chain combines TRBV30 with TRBJ2-7; D is perhaps TRBD1 (5 bases). Looked up from germline, CDR1 is GTSNPN and CDR2 is SVGIG (reference sequence). CDR3 length: 14 amino acids. With 1 base removed from V and 4 bases from J, the gap between germline ends came to 14 bases. The DNA for the CDR3 is TGTGCCTGGAGTGGGGGTTCAGGGATGTACGAGCAGTACTTC. Amino acid sequence: CAWSGGSGMYEQYF.

The V gene is TRBV6-1, the J gene TRBJ1-2; no firm D call. Trimming removed 0 bases from V and 2 bases from J, with 13 bases in between. The CDR3 spans 16 residues. The germline V gene has CDR1 MNHNS and CDR2 SASEGT. The CDR3 DNA reads as TGTGCCAGCAGTGAAGCCCTGGGCCAGCTAAACTATGGCTACACCTTC. Translation: CASSEALGQLNYGYTF.

This clone was seen just once. The V call is TRBV2, the J call TRBJ2-1; 10 nucleotides match TRBD2. The J segment lost 13 bases and the V segment lost 2 bases, leaving 8 bases of the junction unmatched. From germline, CDR1 is SNHLY and CDR2 FYNNEI. This CDR3 comprises 14 residues. CDR3 nucleotides: TGTGCCAGCAGTGAAATGAGTCTAGCGGGAGAACAGTTCTTC. Amino acids: CASSEMSLAGEQFF. Supplemented by reference TRBV2 and TRBJ2-1, the full variable domain reads EPEVTQTPSHQVTQMGQEVILRCVPISNHLYFYWYRQILGQKVEFLVSFYNNEISEKSEIFDDQFSVERPDGSNFTLKIRSTKLEDSAMYFCASSEMSLAGEQFFGPGTRLTVL.

This chain uses TRBV30 with TRBJ1-4, with a possible D match to TRBD1 (5 bases). V lost 5 bases to trimming and J lost 0 bases, with 13 bases between them. The CDR3 covers 15 residues. Germline loops: CDR1 GTSNPN, CDR2 SVGIG (reference sequence). The chain's CDR3 is CAWAVGGATNEKLFF. The CDR3 nucleotides are TGTGCCTGGGCCGTTGGGGGGGCAACTAATGAAAAACTGTTTTTT.

This sequence joins TRBV11-2 and TRBJ2-7; D may correspond to TRBD1 or TRBD2 (5 bases each). Germline V gives CDR1 SGHAT, CDR2 FQNNGV. This CDR3 comprises 12 residues. Trimming removed 9 bases at V and 0 bases at J, with 9 bases between. The CDR3 nucleotides are TGTGCCAGTGGGACGTTCTCCTACGAGCAGTACTTC. This codes for CASGTFSYEQYF.

On this clone itself: Other DNA sequences in this sample translate to the same CDR3. This chain connects TRBV7-9 to TRBJ2-7, with unresolved D. Trimming shortened V by 1 base and J by 1 base, and 8 bases separated the two germline ends. Germline V gene sequence: CDR1 SEHNR, CDR2 FQNEAQ (reference sequence). This CDR3 region has 14 residues. The DNA of the CDR3 is TGTGCCAGCAGCTTAGACGGCCTATCCTACGAGCAGTACTTC. This codes for CASSLDGLSYEQYF.

The CDR3 protein is CASSLGTPGLGGREQYF. The CDR3 nucleotides read TGTGCCAGCAGCTTAGGGACCCCGGGACTAGGGGGAAGGGAGCAGTACTTC. V usage is TRBV7-6 and J usage is TRBJ2-7; TRBD2 matches at 8 bases. Germline assignment: CDR1 SGHVS and CDR2 FNYEAQ. Losses at the gene ends were 1 base for V and 7 bases for J; bases not matched to a gene: 15. The CDR3 has 17 amino acids. The complete variable domain, with remaining parts taken from reference TRBV7-6 and TRBJ2-7, reads GAGVSQSPRYKVTKRGQDVALRCDPISGHVSLYWYRQALGQGPEFLTYFNYEAQQDKSGLPNDRFSAERPEGSISTLTIQRTEQRDSAMYRCASSLGTPGLGGREQYFGPGTRLTVT.

The chain couples TRBV11-2 to TRBJ2-3, with 15 bases aligning to TRBD2. The CDR3 covers 16 residues. V shed 5 bases, J shed 6 bases, and the junction held 6 bases outside the gene matches. Germline V gene sequence: CDR1 SGHAT, CDR2 FQNNGV. The CDR3 sequence: CASSPGLAGGGDTQYF. In DNA, the CDR3 is TGTGCCAGCAGCCCCGGACTAGCGGGAGGGGGGGATACGCAGTATTTT.

J is TRBJ1-1 and V is TRBV5-1; 9 nucleotides line up with TRBD1. V shed 5 bases, J shed 3 bases, and the junction held 8 bases outside the gene matches. CDR3 length equals 15 residues. The germline V gene has CDR1 SGHRS and CDR2 YFSETQ. This CDR3 is CASRRTGGADTEAFF. In nucleotides, the CDR3 is TGCGCCAGCAGGCGTACAGGGGGCGCCGACACTGAAGCTTTCTTT.

On this clone: This sample also contains other DNA sequences that code for the same CDR3. The chain carries TRBV5-1 and TRBJ2-5; possibly TRBD2 for D (5 bases). From germline, CDR1 is SGHRS and CDR2 YFSETQ. V shed 0 bases and J shed 8 bases, with 11 bases lying between them. The CDR3 has 13 residues. The CDR3, as DNA: TGCGCCAGCAGCTTGGACCCAACGGGAACCCAGTACTTC. It codes for CASSLDPTGTQYF.

The rearrangement uses TRBV2 and TRBJ2-5, with TRBD2 identical over 14 bases. The CDR3 is made up of 16 amino acids. Germline loops: CDR1 SNHLY, CDR2 FYNNEI. V was clipped by 9 bases and J by 3 bases; unmatched bases: 9. In DNA, the CDR3 is TGTGCCAGTAAAGGGACTAGCGGGGGCTCGGAAGAGACCCAGTACTTC. It is translated as CASKGTSGGSEETQYF.

This clone is a singleton in its sample. The V gene is TRBV6-1, the J gene TRBJ1-6; 8 bases align to TRBD1. Germline trimming cut 4 bases from V and 8 bases from J; bases unmatched to any gene: 1. The CDR3 contains 13 residues. Germline CDR1 MNHNS, CDR2 SASEGT. CDR3 amino acids: CASSVTGDSPLHF. The CDR3 DNA reads as TGTGCCAGCAGTGTGACAGGGGATTCACCCCTCCACTTT.

The gene calls are TRBV20-1 and TRBJ2-1; D ambiguous. Trimming took off 3 bases at V and 11 bases at J, with 8 bases between the two ends. Germline CDR1 and CDR2: DFQATT and SNEGSKA (reference sequence). This CDR3 spans 10 amino acids. CDR3 DNA: TGCAGTGCTAGGCAAGATCAGCAGTTCTTC. Its protein product is CSARQDQQFF.

Regarding this clone: A much larger clone sits a single nucleotide away, making a read error possible. Other nucleotide sequences in the sample specify the same CDR3. This chain links TRBV7-3 with TRBJ2-5; D unresolved. Germline V gene lookup returns CDR1 SGHTA and CDR2 FQGTGA. Trimming removed 4 bases from V and 4 bases from J, with 4 bases in between. The CDR3 extends over 11 amino acids. The CDR3 here is CASSSGETQYF. The CDR3 DNA follows: TGTGCCAGCAGCTCAGGAGAGACCCAGTACTTC.

This clone was found a few times. The rearrangement uses TRBV28 and TRBJ1-1, with D unresolved. V was clipped by 8 bases and J by 0 bases, with 7 bases between them. Germline V lookup: CDR1 MDHEN, CDR2 SYDVKM. This CDR3 contains 12 residues. The CDR3 reads CASGILNTEAFF. The CDR3 nucleotides are TGTGCCAGCGGAATCTTGAACACTGAAGCTTTCTTT.

The rearrangement joins TRBV6-1 to TRBJ2-5; unclear D gene. Germline CDR1 MNHNS, CDR2 SASEGT. V lost 1 base, J lost 7 bases, and 10 bases lay in between. The CDR3 extends over 13 amino acids. Here the CDR3 reads CASSEGRHGTQYF. DNA for the CDR3: TGTGCCAGCAGTGAAGGGCGGCATGGGACCCAGTACTTC.

The genes are TRBV7-6 and TRBJ1-6, with 10 nucleotides matching TRBD1. The germline CDR1 and CDR2 sequences are SGHVS and FNYEAQ. CDR3 size: 17 residues. Germline trimming cut 2 bases from V and 7 bases from J; bases unmatched to any gene: 8. CDR3 nucleotide sequence: TGTGCCAGCAGCTTATCGTGGGACAGGGGCTCGAATTCACCCCTCCACTTT. It yields the protein CASSLSWDRGSNSPLHF. The variable domain in full, with the rest retrieved from reference TRBV7-6 and TRBJ1-6, is GAGVSQSPRYKVTKRGQDVALRCDPISGHVSLYWYRQALGQGPEFLTYFNYEAQQDKSGLPNDRFSAERPEGSISTLTIQRTEQRDSAMYRCASSLSWDRGSNSPLHFGNGTRLTVT.

In DNA form, the CDR3 reads TGTGCCAGCACCCAAAGGGAGCGAATAGAGACCCAGTACTTC. It translates to CASTQRERIETQYF. V and J are TRBV2 and TRBJ2-5; the D gene is possibly TRBD2 (5 bases). Germline CDR1 is SNHLY and CDR2 is FYNNEI. The V end was cut by 7 bases, the J end by 4 bases, with 16 bases between. The CDR3 length is 14 residues.

The chain couples TRBV6-5 to TRBJ2-3; TRBD1 aligns across 10 bases. The J segment lost 0 bases and the V segment lost 4 bases, leaving 1 base of the junction unmatched. The germline gives CDR1 MNHEY, CDR2 SVGAGI. This CDR3 has 15 amino acids. In DNA, the CDR3 is TGTGCCAGCAGTTCGGGACAGGGGAGCACAGATACGCAGTATTTT. Translation gives CASSSGQGSTDTQYF.

The V gene is TRBV20-1, the J gene TRBJ1-2; 8 bases fit TRBD1. The V segment lost 6 bases and the J segment 12 bases; nucleotides outside the gene matches: 9. The CDR3 contains 11 residues. Per germline, CDR1 DFQATT and CDR2 SNEGSKA (reference sequence). The chain's CDR3 is CSAGTGLPNTF. In nucleotides, the CDR3 is TGCAGTGCCGGGACAGGCCTTCCTAACACCTTC.

The J gene is TRBJ1-3, the V gene TRBV18; D gene uncertain. The CDR3 has 17 residues. Trimming removed 0 bases at V and 0 bases at J, with 12 bases between. Germline CDR1 is KGHSH and CDR2 is LQKENI. The CDR3: CASSPPSGSSSGNTIYF. CDR3 sequence (DNA): TGTGCCAGCTCACCACCGTCAGGCTCCAGCTCTGGAAACACCATATATTTT.

The chain carries TRBV29-1 and TRBJ2-1; D might be TRBD1 (5 bases). The CDR3 contains 23 residues. Germline V gene sequence: CDR1 SQVTM, CDR2 ANQGSEA. V lost 7 bases to trimming and J lost 0 bases, with 40 bases between them. The CDR3 nucleotides read TGCAGCGCCGAAGATAAAATACCCAGGTTGCCCTCCCAGGGCCCCAGCTCCTACAATGAGCAGTTCTTC. As protein: CSAEDKIPRLPSQGPSSYNEQFF.

The chain is built from TRBV27 and TRBJ1-5; possibly TRBD1 for D (6 bases). Germline loops: CDR1 MNHEY, CDR2 SMNVEV (reference sequence). V lost 7 bases to trimming and J lost 4 bases, with 14 bases between them. This CDR3 region has 14 residues. The CDR3 DNA is TGTGCCAGCAAGGCAGGGGACCTTAATCAGCCCCAGCATTTT. It yields the protein CASKAGDLNQPQHF.

The J gene is TRBJ2-3, the V gene TRBV5-4, with 11 bases fitting TRBD2. The germline gives CDR1 SGHNT, CDR2 YYREEE (reference sequence). This CDR3 comprises 14 residues. The trim removed 7 bases at V and 1 base at J, leaving 2 bases unmatched. The CDR3 DNA reads as TGTGCCAGCGGTAGCGGGGGGGGCACAGATACGCAGTATTTT. Translation gives CASGSGGGTDTQYF.

This clone was seen once. This chain connects TRBV6-1 to TRBJ1-2; 10 bases are shared with TRBD1. After removal of 4 bases from V and 8 bases from J, the junction contained 4 bases not matched to a gene. CDR1 MNHNS and CDR2 SASEGT come from the germline V gene. There are 13 residues in the CDR3. The CDR3 protein is CASSVLGQGGYTF. The CDR3 DNA sequence: TGTGCCAGCAGTGTCTTGGGACAGGGGGGCTACACCTTC.

The chain uses TRBV14 and TRBJ2-3; D is unresolved. The V gene lost 1 base and the J gene lost 14 bases, with 16 bases spanning the gap. CDR1 and CDR2 from the germline V gene are SGHDN and FVKESK. This CDR3 has 13 amino acids. CDR3 sequence: CASSQVRRPPWYF. CDR3 DNA sequence: TGTGCCAGCAGCCAAGTAAGGAGACCCCCTTGGTATTTT.